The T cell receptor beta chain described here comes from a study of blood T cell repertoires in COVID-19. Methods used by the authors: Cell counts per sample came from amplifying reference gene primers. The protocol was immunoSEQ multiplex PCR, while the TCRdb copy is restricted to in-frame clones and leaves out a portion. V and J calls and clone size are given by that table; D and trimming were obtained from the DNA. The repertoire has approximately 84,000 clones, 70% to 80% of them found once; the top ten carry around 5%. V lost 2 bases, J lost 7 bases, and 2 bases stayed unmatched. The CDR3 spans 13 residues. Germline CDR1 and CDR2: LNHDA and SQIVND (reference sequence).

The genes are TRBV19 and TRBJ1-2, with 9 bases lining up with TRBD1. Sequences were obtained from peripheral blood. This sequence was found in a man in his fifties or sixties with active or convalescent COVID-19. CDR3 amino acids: CASSITGGGGYTF. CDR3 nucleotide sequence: TGTGCCAGTAGTATAACAGGGGGCGGTGGCTACACCTTC.